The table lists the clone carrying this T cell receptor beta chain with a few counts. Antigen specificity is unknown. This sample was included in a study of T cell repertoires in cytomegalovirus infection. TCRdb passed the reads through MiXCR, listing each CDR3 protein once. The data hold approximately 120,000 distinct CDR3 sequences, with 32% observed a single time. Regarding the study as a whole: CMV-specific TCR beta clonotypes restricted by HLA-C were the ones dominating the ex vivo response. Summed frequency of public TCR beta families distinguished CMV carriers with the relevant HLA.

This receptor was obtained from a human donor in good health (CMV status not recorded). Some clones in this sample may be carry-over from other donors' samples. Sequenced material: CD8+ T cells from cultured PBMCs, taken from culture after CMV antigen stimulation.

CDR3 in DNA: TGTGCCAGTACCGTCTGGGACGGTGGGAACACTGAAGCTTTCTTT. It specifies CASTVWDGGNTEAFF. This sequence joins TRBV19 and TRBJ1-1; tentatively, D is TRBD1 (5 bases). From germline, CDR1 is LNHDA and CDR2 SQIVND (reference sequence). CDR3 length equals 15 residues. V dropped 7 bases and J dropped 1 base, with 16 bases sitting between them. Filled out from reference TRBV19 and TRBJ1-1, the complete variable domain reads DGGITQSPKYLFRKEGQNVTLSCEQNLNHDAMYWYRQDPGQGLRLIYYSQIVNDFQKGDIAEGYSVSREKKESFPLTVTSAQKNPTAFYLCASTVWDGGNTEAFFGQGTRLTVV.